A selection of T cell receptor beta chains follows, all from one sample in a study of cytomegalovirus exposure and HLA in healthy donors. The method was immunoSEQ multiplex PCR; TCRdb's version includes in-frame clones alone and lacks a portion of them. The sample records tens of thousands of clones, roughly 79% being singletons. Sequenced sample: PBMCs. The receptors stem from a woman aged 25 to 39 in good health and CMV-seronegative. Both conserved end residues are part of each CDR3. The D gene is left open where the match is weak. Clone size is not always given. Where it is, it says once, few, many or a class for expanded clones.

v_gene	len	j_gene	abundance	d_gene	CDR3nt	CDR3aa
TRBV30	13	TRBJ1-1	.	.	TGTGCCTGGAGCTCACAGGGGAACACTGAAGCTTTCTTT	CAWSSQGNTEAFF
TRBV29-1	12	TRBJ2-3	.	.	TGCAGCGCGGAATCCGGGGGAGATACGCAGTATTTT	CSAESGGDTQYF
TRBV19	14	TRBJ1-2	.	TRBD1	TGTGCCAGTAAAAGGGGGCTAGTTGACTATGGCTACACCTTC	CASKRGLVDYGYTF
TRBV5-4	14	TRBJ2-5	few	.	TGTGCCAGCAGCTTGGACAGAACGCAAGAGACCCAGTACTTC	CASSLDRTQETQYF
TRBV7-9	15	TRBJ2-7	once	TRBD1	TGTGCCAGCAGCCTGGGGACAGCCTATACCTACGAGCAGTACTTC	CASSLGTAYTYEQYF
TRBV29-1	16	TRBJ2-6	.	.	TGCAGCGTTAGGGACACGTCCCCCTCTGGGGCCAACGTCCTGACTTTC	CSVRDTSPSGANVLTF
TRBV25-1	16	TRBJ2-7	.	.	TGTGCCAGCAGTCCCCTCGTCGGGCAGGGCAACTACGAGCAGTACTTC	CASSPLVGQGNYEQYF
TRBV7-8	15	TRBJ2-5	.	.	TGTGCCAGCAGCTTAGCGCCGACGGGAGTAGTAGAGCAGTACTTC	CASSLAPTGVVEQYF
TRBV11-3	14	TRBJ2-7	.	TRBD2	TGTGCCAGCAGCAGGACTAGCGGGAGCTACGAGCAGTACTTC	CASSRTSGSYEQYF
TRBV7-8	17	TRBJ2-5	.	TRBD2	TGTGCCAGCAGCCCCCGACTAGCGGGAGGGGCCCAAGAGACCCAGTACTTC	CASSPRLAGGAQETQYF
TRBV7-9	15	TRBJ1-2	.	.	TGTGCCAGCAGCCGAACGGGGGGAGCCGAGTGGCGCTACACCTTC	CASSRTGGAEWRYTF
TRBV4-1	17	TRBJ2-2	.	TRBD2	TGCGCCAGCAGCCGCCTCGGACTAGCGGGAAGCACTGGGGAGCTGTTTTTT	CASSRLGLAGSTGELFF
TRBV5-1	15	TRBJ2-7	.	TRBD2	TGCGCCAGCAGCGGAACTAGCGGGAGGCCCTACGAGCAGTACTTC	CASSGTSGRPYEQYF
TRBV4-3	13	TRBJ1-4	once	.	TGCGCCAGCAGCCAACAGGGGCTGGAAAAACTGTTTTTT	CASSQQGLEKLFF
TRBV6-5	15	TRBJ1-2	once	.	TGTGCCAGCACCCTCCTTGGCAGTACTAACTATGGCTACACCTTC	CASTLLGSTNYGYTF
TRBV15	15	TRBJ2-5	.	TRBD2	TGTGCCACCAGCAAAGGGACTAGCGGCCAAGAGACCCAGTACTTC	CATSKGTSGQETQYF
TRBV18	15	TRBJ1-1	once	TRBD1	TGTGCCAGCTCGCGTGACAGGGTCCAGAACACTGAAGCTTTCTTT	CASSRDRVQNTEAFF
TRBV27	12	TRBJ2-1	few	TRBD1	TGTGCCAGCAGCCGACAGGGGAATGAGCAGTTCTTC	CASSRQGNEQFF
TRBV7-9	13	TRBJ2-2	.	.	TGTGCCAGCAGCTTACGTATCTCCGGGGAGCTGTTTTTT	CASSLRISGELFF
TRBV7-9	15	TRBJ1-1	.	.	TGTGCCAGCAGCCCGCCACAGGGCATGAACACTGAAGCTTTCTTT	CASSPPQGMNTEAFF
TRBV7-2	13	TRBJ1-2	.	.	TGTGCCAGCAGCTTAGGCGCGGGTAGCGGCTACACCTTC	CASSLGAGSGYTF
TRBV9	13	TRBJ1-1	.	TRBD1	TGTGCCAGCAGCGGAGACAGGGGAGCTGAAGCTTTCTTT	CASSGDRGAEAFF
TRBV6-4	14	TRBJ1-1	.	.	TGTGCCAGCAGGCTACAGGGTAAGAACACTGAAGCTTTCTTT	CASRLQGKNTEAFF
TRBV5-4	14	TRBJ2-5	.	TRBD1	TGTGCCAGCAGCTTGGGACAGGGCCAAGAGACCCAGTACTTC	CASSLGQGQETQYF